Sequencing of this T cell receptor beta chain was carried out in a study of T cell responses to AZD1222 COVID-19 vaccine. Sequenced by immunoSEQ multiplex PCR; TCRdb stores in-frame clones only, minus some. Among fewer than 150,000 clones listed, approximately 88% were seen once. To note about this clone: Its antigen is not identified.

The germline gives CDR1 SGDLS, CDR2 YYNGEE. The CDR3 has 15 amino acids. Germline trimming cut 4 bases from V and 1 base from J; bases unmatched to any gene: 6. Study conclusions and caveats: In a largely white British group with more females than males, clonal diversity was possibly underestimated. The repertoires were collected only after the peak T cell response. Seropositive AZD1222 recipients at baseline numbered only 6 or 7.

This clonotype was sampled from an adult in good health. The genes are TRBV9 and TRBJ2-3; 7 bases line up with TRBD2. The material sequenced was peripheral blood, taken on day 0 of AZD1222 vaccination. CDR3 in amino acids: CASSNTGGRTDTQYF. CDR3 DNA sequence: TGTGCCAGCAGCAATACGGGGGGACGCACAGATACGCAGTATTTT.